The source of this T cell receptor (beta chain) is a study of response to subunit inactivated influenza vaccine. Whole-study results and caveats: The authors put forward the suggestion that each seasonal influenza vaccination may bring in only a limited number of new T cells.

As for this clonotype: The antigen is not known.

From the RT-PCR reads, TCRdb called clonotypes with MiXCR, one entry per CDR3 protein. The sample lists roughly 700,000 distinct CDR3 sequences, approximately 14% occurring once. This sample comprised PBMCs from blood, obtained 11 to 12 days after vaccination. This receptor was obtained from a man between 50 and 59 years old who received an inactivated influenza vaccine.

The CDR3 bases are TGTGCCAGAGGGAGGGCCGACTACGAGCAGTACTTC. It translates to CARGRADYEQYF. J is TRBJ2-7 and V is TRBV6-5, with 7 nucleotides matching TRBD2. CDR3 length: 12 amino acids. V lost 9 bases, J lost 3 bases, and 5 bases stayed unmatched. CDR1 is MNHEY and CDR2 is SVGAGI in the germline V gene.